These 28 T cell receptor beta chains were all obtained from the same sample, sequenced in a study of radiotherapy plus CTLA-4 blockade in lung cancer. Profiled with immunoSEQ multiplex PCR; TCRdb holds only in-frame clones, not every one. The profile covers roughly 110,000 clones, with approximately 80% appearing a single time and about 3.3% taken by the ten largest. This sample comprised peripheral blood, obtained from a patient treated with radiotherapy plus ipilimumab. The receptors here all came from a human donor with non-small cell lung cancer that progressed on radiotherapy plus ipilimumab. Some clones in this sample may be carry-over from other donors' samples.

This chain's CDR3 is CASSQDRVRATNEKLFF. CDR3 DNA: TGCGCCAGCAGCCAAGATCGCGTCCGGGCAACTAATGAAAAACTGTTTTTT. The gene calls are TRBV4-3 and TRBJ1-4; D gene uncertain. The ends were cut back, 0 bases at V and 0 bases at J, with 11 bases in the middle. Per the germline V gene, CDR1 is LGHNA and CDR2 is YSLEER. This CDR3 is built from 17 residues.

The V call is TRBV6-5, the J call TRBJ2-1; 8 nucleotides align to TRBD1. The CDR3 spans 15 residues. Germline V gene data show CDR1 as MNHEY and CDR2 as SVGAGI. J was trimmed by 6 bases and V by 1 base; bases with no gene match: 5. The CDR3 DNA is TGTGCCAGCAGTTACTACAAAACAGGGGGCAATGAGCAGTTCTTC. It yields the protein CASSYYKTGGNEQFF.

This chain connects TRBV5-6 to TRBJ2-7, with D unclear. V lost 0 bases and J 0 bases, leaving 4 bases between the germline ends. Germline CDR1 and CDR2: SGHDT and YYEEEE. This CDR3 is 13 amino acids long. The CDR3, as DNA: TGTGCCAGCAGCTTGGGTTTCTCCTACGAGCAGTACTTC. Its translation: CASSLGFSYEQYF.

The sample holds one count of this clone. CDR3 coding DNA: TGTGCCAGCAGTTCGGGAAGGGGGCCTTTATATGGCTACACCTTC. The encoded protein is CASSSGRGPLYGYTF. The chain employs TRBV6-1 and TRBJ1-2, with 7 bases lining up with TRBD1. The trim removed 5 bases at V and 5 bases at J, leaving 11 bases unmatched. The CDR3 consists of 15 residues. Germline assignment: CDR1 MNHNS and CDR2 SASEGT.

A remark on this clone: One end of the junction fails to match germline, which may point to a read error. V usage is TRBV28 and J usage is TRBJ2-4; the D call may be TRBD1 or TRBD2 (6 bases each). The CDR3 has 13 amino acids. The germline V gene encodes CDR1 MDHEN and CDR2 SYDVKM. CDR3 amino acids: CASREGVQGWPTF. DNA for the CDR3: TGTGCCAGCAGGGAGGGGGTACAGGGTTGGCCGACATTC.

The chain links TRBV27 to TRBJ2-7; tentatively, D is TRBD2 (5 bases). The ends were cut back, 1 base at V and 0 bases at J, with 10 bases in the middle. There are 15 residues in the CDR3. CDR1 MNHEY and CDR2 SMNVEV come from the germline V gene (reference sequence). CDR3 sequence reads: CASSLLPAASYEQYF. The DNA for the CDR3 is TGTGCCAGCAGTTTATTGCCAGCGGCCTCCTACGAGCAGTACTTC.

The chain recombines TRBV5-4 with TRBJ2-2; D is unclear. V dropped 0 bases and J dropped 7 bases, with 4 bases sitting between them. The CDR3 totals 12 residues. CDR1 is SGHNT and CDR2 is YYREEE in the germline V gene (reference sequence). CDR3 loop: CASSLVDGELFF. The CDR3, as DNA: TGTGCCAGCAGCTTGGTGGACGGGGAGCTGTTTTTT.

This clone was found once. The chain has TRBV19 and TRBJ2-3; 8 bases fit TRBD2. This CDR3 comprises 14 residues. V was clipped by 4 bases and J by 5 bases; unmatched bases: 5. CDR1 is LNHDA and CDR2 is SQIVND in the germline V gene (reference sequence). The DNA of the CDR3 is TGTGCCAGTAGTAATCGGGGGGGCCGAGATACGCAGTATTTT. Amino acids: CASSNRGGRDTQYF.

This chain joins TRBV6-5 and TRBJ1-5; D might be TRBD1 (5 bases). The CDR3 extends over 13 amino acids. Between the trimmed V and J ends, which lost 6 bases and 5 bases, there was a span of 11 bases. Per the germline V gene, CDR1 is MNHEY and CDR2 is SVGAGI. This chain's CDR3 is CASSYRRDQPQHF. For the CDR3, the DNA is TGTGCCAGCAGCTACAGGCGGGATCAGCCCCAGCATTTT.

The chain is built from TRBV16 and TRBJ1-3; possibly TRBD1 for D (5 bases). In germline, CDR1 is KGHSY, CDR2 FQNENV. The CDR3 is made up of 18 amino acids. The V end was cut by 1 base, the J end by 2 bases, with 18 bases between. Written as DNA, the CDR3 is TGTGCCAGCAGCCAATTCCCTGGCAGGGCAAGCCCTGGAAACACCATATATTTT. Translated, it gives CASSQFPGRASPGNTIYF.

This chain uses TRBV2 with TRBJ1-5; the match to TRBD1 covers 10 bases. CDR1 and CDR2 from the germline V gene are SNHLY and FYNNEI. The CDR3 contains 16 residues. Trimming cost V 7 bases and J 5 bases; bases outside gene matches: 11. This chain's CDR3 is CASTYYGGQGYQPQHF. The CDR3 bases are TGTGCCAGCACCTACTATGGGGGACAGGGGTATCAGCCCCAGCATTTT.

The rearrangement uses TRBV27 and TRBJ1-4, with 9 bases fitting TRBD1. This CDR3 has 15 residues. Unmatched junction bases numbered 9, after V lost 6 bases and J lost 7 bases. Germline V gene sequence: CDR1 MNHEY, CDR2 SMNVEV (reference sequence). The CDR3 is CASSPVGQGPEKLFF. The CDR3 DNA follows: TGTGCCAGCAGCCCCGTCGGACAGGGGCCTGAAAAACTGTTTTTT.

This sequence joins TRBV12-5 and TRBJ2-3; 9 nucleotides line up with TRBD2. The CDR3 sequence is 14 residues long. The J segment lost 0 bases and the V segment lost 6 bases, leaving 1 base of the junction unmatched. CDR1 LGHNT and CDR2 FRNRAP come from the germline V gene. Here the CDR3 reads CASGAGGSTDTQYF. The CDR3 DNA reads TGTGCTAGTGGAGCGGGGGGCAGCACAGATACGCAGTATTTT.

The chain carries TRBV5-1 and TRBJ2-3, with D perhaps TRBD1 or TRBD2 (5 bases each). The CDR3 has 13 residues. Germline values: CDR1 SGHRS, CDR2 YFSETQ. Trimming cost V 4 bases and J 6 bases, with 12 bases left between them. CDR3 sequence (DNA): TGCGCCAGCAGCCAGGGAGTCCAGGATACGCAGTATTTT. Its translation is CASSQGVQDTQYF.

The rearrangement uses TRBV7-2 and TRBJ1-2, with D tentatively TRBD1 (5 bases). This CDR3 is 12 amino acids long. Per the germline V gene, CDR1 is SGHTA and CDR2 is FQGNSA. V was cut by 2 bases and J by 6 bases, with 7 bases left in between. Written as DNA, the CDR3 is TGTGCCAGCAGCTTATTGGGACATGGCTACACCTTC. Its protein is CASSLLGHGYTF.

This chain uses TRBV7-2 with TRBJ1-4; D is possibly TRBD1 (5 bases). Trimming removed 1 base at V and 8 bases at J, with 11 bases between. The CDR3 is made up of 14 amino acids. The germline CDR1 and CDR2 sequences are SGHTA and FQGNSA. DNA of the CDR3: TGTGCCAGCAGCTTAGGGGCTGGGGGGGAAAAACTGTTTTTT. As protein: CASSLGAGGEKLFF.

The rearrangement uses TRBV7-6 and TRBJ1-1; no clear D. Trimming removed 7 bases from V and 1 base from J, with 13 bases in between. The CDR3 totals 14 residues. Germline CDR1 and CDR2: SGHVS and FNYEAQ. The CDR3 loop is CASTQEASNTEAFF. The CDR3 nucleotides are TGTGCCAGCACCCAGGAGGCCTCGAACACTGAAGCTTTCTTT.

This chain connects TRBV11-2 to TRBJ2-2; a weak D match, TRBD1 (5 bases). CDR1 and CDR2 (germline): SGHAT, FQNNGV. This CDR3 region has 14 residues. Trimming left V 3 bases short and J 5 bases short, with 10 bases between. The CDR3 reads CASSFSRVTGELFF. The CDR3 nucleotides are TGTGCCAGCAGCTTCTCCAGGGTAACCGGGGAGCTGTTTTTT.

The gene calls are TRBV7-9 and TRBJ2-2; no definite D call. The CDR3 is 13 residues long. The germline gives CDR1 SEHNR, CDR2 FQNEAQ (reference sequence). Trimming pared 0 bases from V and 4 bases from J, leaving 3 bases between. CDR3 nucleotides: TGTGCCAGCAGCTTAGCGCGCACCGGGGAGCTGTTTTTT. Its protein is CASSLARTGELFF.

This sequence joins TRBV9 and TRBJ2-2; D call uncertain. CDR1 is SGDLS, CDR2 YYNGEE, per germline. The CDR3 loop spans 12 amino acids. Trimming removed 4 bases at V and 8 bases at J, with 9 bases between. The CDR3, as DNA: TGTGCCAGCAGCCTTCCTGGGGGGGAGCTGTTTTTT. Translating gives CASSLPGGELFF.

V and J are TRBV5-8 and TRBJ2-4; no reliable D call. Trimming left V 0 bases short and J 12 bases short, with 10 bases between. CDR3 length equals 12 residues. CDR1 and CDR2 from the germline V gene are SGHTS and YDEGEE. CDR3 bases: TGTGCCAGCAGCTTGGGCCAGCTCCATCAGTACTTC. Amino acids: CASSLGQLHQYF.

The rearrangement joins TRBV4-3 to TRBJ2-1; D might be TRBD2 (5 bases). Germline values: CDR1 LGHNA, CDR2 YSLEER. The CDR3 extends over 16 amino acids. V lost 0 bases to trimming and J lost 5 bases, with 14 bases between them. The CDR3 protein is CASSQDRVGSHNEQFF. Written as DNA, the CDR3 is TGCGCCAGCAGCCAAGACCGGGTAGGGAGCCACAATGAGCAGTTCTTC.

The rearrangement uses TRBV7-2 and TRBJ2-6; D is tentatively TRBD1 or TRBD2 (5 bases each). V was pared by 5 bases and J by 0 bases, with 14 bases between. Per the germline V gene, CDR1 is SGHTA and CDR2 is FQGNSA. The CDR3 is 17 amino acids. CDR3 protein: CASSRGRSLSGANVLTF. CDR3 sequence (DNA): TGTGCCAGCAGCAGGGGACGGAGCCTCTCTGGGGCCAACGTCCTGACTTTC.

The chain has TRBV5-1 and TRBJ1-6; D is ambiguous. The ends were cut back, 3 bases at V and 7 bases at J, with 11 bases in the middle. The germline CDR1 and CDR2 sequences are SGHRS and YFSETQ. The CDR3 is 14 residues long. CDR3 DNA sequence: TGCGCCAGCAGCTGGGGTAGGGAAAATTCACCCCTCCACTTT. Its translation: CASSWGRENSPLHF.

The V and J genes are TRBV7-2 and TRBJ2-1; D is perhaps TRBD1 or TRBD2 (6 bases each). Germline CDR1 SGHTA, CDR2 FQGNSA. This CDR3 contains 12 residues. The V and J ends lost 4 bases and 15 bases respectively, with 16 bases between them. DNA for the CDR3: TGTGCCAGCAGCTCCCCCGGGGGCCCGATGTTCTTC. This encodes CASSSPGGPMFF.

The chain combines TRBV15 with TRBJ1-1; 9 bases map to TRBD1. The CDR3 totals 16 residues. J was trimmed by 5 bases and V by 0 bases; bases with no gene match: 7. In germline, CDR1 is LNHNV, CDR2 YYDKDF (reference sequence). The chain's CDR3 is CATSREYRGRWTEAFF. The DNA for the CDR3 is TGTGCCACCAGCAGAGAATACAGGGGGCGGTGGACTGAAGCTTTCTTT.

Concerning this clone itself: A junction end diverges from the germline sequence, so it may reflect a read error. The sample holds other DNA sequences that translate to the same CDR3. V is TRBV7-7 and J is TRBJ2-2; TRBD1 might be the D (6 bases). The CDR3 has 16 residues. Germline V gene data show CDR1 as SSHAT and CDR2 as FNYEAQ (reference sequence). This CDR3 reads CASSPYLAGVSWELFF. As DNA, the CDR3 is TGTGCTAGCAGCCCATATCTGGCAGGGGTTTCCTGGGAGCTGTTTTTT.

The chain carries TRBV28 and TRBJ2-7; the match to TRBD1 covers 8 bases. Germline loops: CDR1 MDHEN, CDR2 SYDVKM. The CDR3 runs to 13 residues. Unmatched junction bases numbered 2, after V lost 5 bases and J lost 2 bases. The CDR3 protein is CASSPTGAYEQYF. In nucleotides, the CDR3 is TGTGCCAGCAGTCCGACAGGGGCCTACGAGCAGTACTTC. Combining the CDR3 with reference TRBV28 and TRBJ2-7 gives the whole variable domain DVKVTQSSRYLVKRTGEKVFLECVQDMDHENMFWYRQDPGLGLRLIYFSYDVKMKEKGDIPEGYSVSREKKERFSLILESASTNQTSMYLCASSPTGAYEQYFGPGTRLTVT.